These 9 T cell receptor beta chains originate from one sample sequenced in a study of T-cell reconstitution after alpha-beta-depleted transplantation in children. Preparation of the TCRbeta library was carried out with unique molecular identifiers. TCRdb reprocessed the PCR reads via MiXCR and lists one record per CDR3 protein. The sample records about 170,000 distinct CDR3 sequences, roughly 11% being singletons. This sample comprised PBMCs, obtained before TCRalphabeta/CD19-depleted stem cell transplant. Receptor source: a boy aged 2 to 10 with acute myeloid leukemia, due to receive a stem cell transplant.

Ten or more counts support this clonotype. This rearrangement joins TRBV29-1 to TRBJ1-2; weak D call: TRBD1 (6 bases). The CDR3 length is 16 residues. Germline CDR1 reads SQVTM; CDR2 reads ANQGSEA. Trimming took 7 bases from V and 0 from J, leaving 21 bases between them. Written as DNA, the CDR3 is TGCAGCGCCGACAATCGAGCACAGGGAGCTAACTATGGCTACACCTTC. Its protein is CSADNRAQGANYGYTF.

Ten or more counts support this clonotype. V and J are TRBV7-2 and TRBJ1-2; D may be TRBD1 (6 bases). Trimming took 3 bases from V and 8 from J, leaving 19 bases between them. Per the germline V gene, CDR1 is SGHTA and CDR2 is FQGNSA. This CDR3 is 15 amino acids long. The CDR3 nucleotides are TGTGCCAGCAGCTTCCTGACAGGACCTAGAGAAGGCTACACCTTC. It translates to CASSFLTGPREGYTF.

Ten or more counts support this clonotype. The CDR3 spells CASSFSGTGSYEQYV. CDR3 coding DNA: TGTGCCAGCAGTTTCAGTGGGACAGGCTCCTACGAGCAGTACGTC. This sequence joins TRBV27 and TRBJ2-7, with TRBD1 matching over 8 bases. This CDR3 is 15 amino acids long. With V trimmed by 3 bases and J by 0 bases, 4 bases remained unmatched. CDR1 is MNHEY, CDR2 SMNVEV, per germline (reference sequence).

This clonotype has a count of ten or more. The rearrangement joins TRBV20-1 to TRBJ2-5; tentative D call: TRBD1 (6 bases). CDR1 and CDR2 (germline): DFQATT, SNEGSKA (reference sequence). Trimming left V 8 bases short and J 1 base short, with 14 bases between. The CDR3 sequence is 13 residues long. The chain's CDR3 is CSYNRDTQETQYF. In DNA form, the CDR3 reads TGCAGTTACAATAGGGACACCCAAGAGACCCAGTACTTC.

This clonotype has a count of ten or more. The CDR3 spells CASSLFGGGADTQYF. CDR3 coding DNA: TGTGCCAGCAGTTTATTCGGGGGGGGAGCAGATACGCAGTATTTT. V and J are TRBV12-3 or TRBV12-4 and TRBJ2-3; 8 bases match TRBD2. The CDR3 is 15 amino acids. V shed 2 bases, J shed 4 bases, and the junction held 5 bases outside the gene matches.

This clonotype has ten or more counts. The rearrangement joins TRBV7-9 to TRBJ2-1, with D perhaps TRBD1 (6 bases). Deletions cut 4 bases from V and 0 bases from J, with 10 bases between. CDR3 length: 15 amino acids. Germline V gives CDR1 SEHNR, CDR2 FQNEAQ (reference sequence). The CDR3 sequence is CASSSGHGSYNEQFF. The CDR3 DNA follows: TGTGCCAGCAGCTCGGGACATGGCTCCTACAATGAGCAGTTCTTC.

This clonotype was seen ten or more times. The chain has TRBV3-1 and TRBJ1-1; 7 positions agree with TRBD1. This CDR3 is built from 14 residues. Germline V gene sequence: CDR1 LGHDT, CDR2 YNNKEL (reference sequence). V dropped 5 bases and J dropped 1; count of bases not matched to a gene: 4. DNA of the CDR3: TGTGCCAGCAGCATCCGGGACAGGAACACTGAAGCTTTCTTT. It translates to CASSIRDRNTEAFF.

This chain uses TRBV3-1 with TRBJ2-5; D is possibly TRBD1 or TRBD2 (5 bases each). Looked up from germline, CDR1 is LGHDT and CDR2 is YNNKEL (reference sequence). V was cut by 0 bases and J by 0 bases, with 14 bases left in between. This CDR3 spans 17 amino acids. The DNA for the CDR3 is TGTGCCAGCAGCCAAGATTCTTCGGGACCGGACCAAGAGACCCAGTACTTC. This gives the protein CASSQDSSGPDQETQYF.

The table lists this clonotype with many counts. J is TRBJ2-7 and V is TRBV6-1; TRBD2 agrees at 10 bases. V lost 6 bases, J lost 6 bases, and 17 bases stayed unmatched. Per germline, CDR1 MNHNS and CDR2 SASEGT. CDR3 size: 17 residues. The CDR3 protein is CASSNTGVKREGSEQYF. CDR3 nucleotides: TGTGCCAGCAGCAATACGGGAGTGAAGCGGGAGGGTTCCGAGCAGTACTTC.